This section outlines one TCR beta chain sequence together with its context. This clone was detected only a few times. Its cognate antigen has yet to be identified. Base qualities are not at hand, and no much larger clone is one base apart. This entry belongs to a study of memory CD4+ T cells and cytomegalovirus serostatus (dated by TCRdb to about 2019). With respect to the entire study: A total of about 35 healthy Belgian adults, of whom 9 were CMV seropositive and about 24 were CMV seronegative, were included in the cohort. To replicate a published TCR-based CMV serostatus classifier, the study sequenced CD4+ memory TCRbeta repertoires from a Belgian cohort whose cytomegalovirus serostatus was known.

Genomic DNA was extracted from sorted cells with the Quick-DNA Microprep Kit. TCRbeta DNA was amplified with the immunoSEQ hsTCRbeta kit following the manufacturer's protocol. An Illumina MiSeq instrument was used to sequence the TCRbeta libraries. The study's processing was this. After out-of-frame sequences were removed, 2,204,828 distinct TCRbeta sequences remained, averaging around 66,000 per individual. Each individual was scored by the count of around 160 previously reported CMV-associated TCRbeta sequences and the total productive distinct TCRbeta count. A beta-binomial model was reimplemented in Python, and scikit-learn random forests with default parameters were trained on US cohort data. Classifier performance on the Belgian cohort was reported as the median AUC with percentile confidence intervals calculated over 10,000 bootstrap iterations. TCRdb obtained this table from immuneACCESS and retained in-frame rearrangements with V and J assigned. These tables miss some clones; where compared with another copy, unresolved V genes account for less than half of the shortfall, and the remainder is unexplained. V and J calls and clone size are given by that table; D and trimming were obtained from the DNA. The sample has tens of thousands of clones on record, around 83% of them singletons. About 1.4% of the sample is in the top ten clones.

V is clipped by 1 base and J by 5 bases, and the sequence between their germline boundaries is 12 bases long. Reading from cysteine to phenylalanine, the CDR3 counts 16 amino acids. The CDR3 DNA has 48 bases and is translated from base 1. The germline V gene yields SGHVS for CDR1 and FNYEAQ for CDR2. Study-level results and caveats: On the Belgian cohort, the classifier based on the original framework reached a median bootstrapped AUC of about 0.96, with a 95% CI of 0.76-1.00. For predicting CMV serostatus, the median bootstrapped AUC was approximately 0.95 using the original framework and about 0.89 using a US-trained random forest. Only CD4+CD45RO+ memory cells were sequenced, in contrast to the original study, in which naive and memory CD4+ and CD8+ populations were covered. The results were read as suggesting that the CMV-associated TCR signature is, for the most part, present in the CD4+ memory repertoire. Of over 150 previously reported CMV-associated TCRbeta sequences, 55 to 75 appeared in the CD4+ memory repertoires, each in one to five individuals.

A FACSAria II was used to sort memory CD4+ T cells, defined as single viable CD3+CD4+CD8-CD45RO+ cells. To determine CMV serostatus, a Roche Elecsys assay was used that detects serum IgG against CMV pp150, pp28, p38 and p52. Once the samples were thawed, total CD4+ T cells were enriched through positive selection using CD4 magnetic microbeads. Samples originated from another study that specifically interrogated the CD4+ T cell memory repertoire. Peripheral blood mononuclear cells were isolated and cryopreserved following standard operating procedures; serum was stored at -80 °C. CD3-PerCP (BW264/56), CD4-APC (RPA-T4), CD45RO-PE (UCHT1) and CD8-Pacific Orange (3B5) antibodies were used for staining, and non-viable cells were excluded with Sytox blue.

This receptor chain uses TRBV7-6 and TRBJ1-6; the D gene assignment is ambiguous. The sequenced sample consisted of memory CD4+ T cells from blood. This clonotype was obtained from an adult in good health and CMV-seropositive. The DNA sequence is TGTGCCAGCAGCTTAGAGGCTCGGCGTGATAATTCACCCCTCCACTTT. Its translation reads: CASSLEARRDNSPLHF.